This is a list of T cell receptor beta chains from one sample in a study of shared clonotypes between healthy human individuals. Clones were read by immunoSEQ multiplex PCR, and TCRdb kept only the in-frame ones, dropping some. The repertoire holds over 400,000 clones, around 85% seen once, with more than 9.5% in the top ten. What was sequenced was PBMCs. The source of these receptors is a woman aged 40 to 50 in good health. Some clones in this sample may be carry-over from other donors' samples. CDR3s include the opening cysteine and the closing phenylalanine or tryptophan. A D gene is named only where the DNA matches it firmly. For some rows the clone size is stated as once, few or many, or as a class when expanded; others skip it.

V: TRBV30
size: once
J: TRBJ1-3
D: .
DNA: TGTGCCTGGAGTGTACGACTCCTCTCTGGAAACACCATATATTTT
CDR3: CAWSVRLLSGNTIYF

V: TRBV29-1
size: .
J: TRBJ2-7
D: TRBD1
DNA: TGCAGCGTTGCCCCTTCGGGACAGGGCTACGAGCAGTACTTC
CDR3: CSVAPSGQGYEQYF

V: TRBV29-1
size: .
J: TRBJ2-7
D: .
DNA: TGCAGCGTTGCCCCCCGGGACACCCCCTACGAGCAGTACTTC
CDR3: CSVAPRDTPYEQYF

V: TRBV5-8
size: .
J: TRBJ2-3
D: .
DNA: TGTGCCAGCAGCGTTTTTCGGGAGACCCAAGATACGCAGTATTTT
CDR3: CASSVFRETQDTQYF

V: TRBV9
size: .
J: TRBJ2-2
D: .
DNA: TGTGCCAGCCAACCCGTGTGGACCGGGGAGCTGTTTTTT
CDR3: CASQPVWTGELFF

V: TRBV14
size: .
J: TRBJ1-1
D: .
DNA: TGTGCCAGCAGCCAAGTGGGGGTTAGGGGTGAAGCTTTCTTT
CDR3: CASSQVGVRGEAFF

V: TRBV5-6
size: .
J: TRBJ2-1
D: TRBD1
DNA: TGTGCCAGCAGCTCCGGGACAGGCTACAATGAGCAGTTCTTC
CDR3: CASSSGTGYNEQFF

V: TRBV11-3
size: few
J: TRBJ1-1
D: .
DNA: TGTGCCAGCAGCTTAATGGGAGACACTGAAGCTTTCTTT
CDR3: CASSLMGDTEAFF

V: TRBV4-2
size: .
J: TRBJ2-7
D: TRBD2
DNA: TGTGCCAGCAGCCTCAACGAAGGGTCCGGGACTAGCAGGCAGTACTTC
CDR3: CASSLNEGSGTSRQYF

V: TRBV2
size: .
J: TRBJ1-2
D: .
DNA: TGTGCCAGCAGTGTGGAAGCTACTAACTATGGCTACACCTTC
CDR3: CASSVEATNYGYTF

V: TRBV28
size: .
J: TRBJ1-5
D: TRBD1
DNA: TGTGCCAGCGCGACCGGGACAGGGTATCAGCCCCAGCATTTT
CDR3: CASATGTGYQPQHF

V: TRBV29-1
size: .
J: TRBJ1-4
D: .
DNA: TGCAGCGTGCAGGTTTCAACTAATGAAAAACTGTTTTTT
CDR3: CSVQVSTNEKLFF

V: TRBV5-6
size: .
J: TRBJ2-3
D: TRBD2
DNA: TGTGCCAGCAGCTTGGTGGCGGGAGCTGGAACAGATACGCAGTATTTT
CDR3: CASSLVAGAGTDTQYF

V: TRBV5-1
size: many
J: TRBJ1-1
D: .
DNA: TGCGCCAGCAGCTTGGTTTTGGGGGAGAAGAACACTGAAGCTTTCTTT
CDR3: CASSLVLGEKNTEAFF

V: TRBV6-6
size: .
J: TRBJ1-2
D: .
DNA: TGTGCCAGCAGTGACCCAAACTATGGCTACACCTTC
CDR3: CASSDPNYGYTF

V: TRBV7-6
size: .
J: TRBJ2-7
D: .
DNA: TGTGCCAGCAGCTTAGATCCGGGCTCCTACGAGCAGTACTTC
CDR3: CASSLDPGSYEQYF

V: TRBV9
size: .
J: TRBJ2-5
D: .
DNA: TGTGCCAGCAGCGTATCACCCCAAGAGACCCAGTACTTC
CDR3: CASSVSPQETQYF

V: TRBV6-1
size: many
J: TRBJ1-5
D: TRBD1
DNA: TGTGCCAGCAGTGACGGGACAGGGGGGCGCAATCAGCCCCAGCATTTT
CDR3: CASSDGTGGRNQPQHF

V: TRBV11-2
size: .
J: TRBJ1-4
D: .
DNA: TGTGCCAGCAGCTTAGACAACAGGGTTGTAACTAATGAAAAACTGTTTTTT
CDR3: CASSLDNRVVTNEKLFF

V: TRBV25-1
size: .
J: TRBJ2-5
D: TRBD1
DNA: TGTGCCAGCAGTGCCGGACAGGGGCCGCAAGAGACCCAGTACTTC
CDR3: CASSAGQGPQETQYF

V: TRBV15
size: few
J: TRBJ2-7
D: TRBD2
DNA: TGTGCCACCAGCAGAGATCTGACTAGCGGGAGTTACGAGCAGTACTTC
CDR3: CATSRDLTSGSYEQYF

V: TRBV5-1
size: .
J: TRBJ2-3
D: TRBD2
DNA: TGCGCCAGCAGCTCCCTCAGCGGCGGGGGAGATACGCAGTATTTT
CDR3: CASSSLSGGGDTQYF

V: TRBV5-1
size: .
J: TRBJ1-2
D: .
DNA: TGCGCCAGCAGCTTGGACGGACAACGGGGGGGCTACACCTTC
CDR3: CASSLDGQRGGYTF

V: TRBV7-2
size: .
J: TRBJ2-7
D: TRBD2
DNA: TGTGCCAGCAGCTTAGAGGGACTAGCGGGAGTAAGGGAGCAGTACTTC
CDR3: CASSLEGLAGVREQYF

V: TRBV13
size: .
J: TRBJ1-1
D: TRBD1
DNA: TGTGCCAGCAGACTACGTGGACAGGGGACCACTGAAGCTTTCTTT
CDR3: CASRLRGQGTTEAFF

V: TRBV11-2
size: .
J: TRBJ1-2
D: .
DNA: TGTGCCAGCAGCTCCTACAGCTATCGCTACACCTTC
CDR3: CASSSYSYRYTF

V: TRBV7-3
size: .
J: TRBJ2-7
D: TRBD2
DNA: TGTGCCAGCACCCAAAGGGTGCGATTCGCGGGAGGGGAAGGCGAGCAGTACTTC
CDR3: CASTQRVRFAGGEGEQYF

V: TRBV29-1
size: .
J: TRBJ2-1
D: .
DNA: TGCAGCGTCCTCGAGTTCTACAGTGAGCAGTTCTTC
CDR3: CSVLEFYSEQFF

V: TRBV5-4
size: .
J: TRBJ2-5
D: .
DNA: TGTGCCAGCAGCAGCGGGACAAGTCAAGAGACCCAGTACTTC
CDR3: CASSSGTSQETQYF

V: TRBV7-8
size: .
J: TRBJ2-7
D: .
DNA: TGTGCCAGCAGATCCAGCTACGAGCAGTACTTC
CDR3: CASRSSYEQYF

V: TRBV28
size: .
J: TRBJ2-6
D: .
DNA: TGTGCCAGCAGGGGGGCGCTGGGTGGGGCCAACGTCCTGACTTTC
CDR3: CASRGALGGANVLTF

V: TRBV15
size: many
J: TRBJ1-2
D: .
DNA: TGTGCCACCAGCCTTCGAAAGACGAGCCTACCATATGGCTACACCTTC
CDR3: CATSLRKTSLPYGYTF

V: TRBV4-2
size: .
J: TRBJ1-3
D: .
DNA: TGTGCCAGCAGCCAACTGAACAGTTCAGTAAACACCATATATTTT
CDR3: CASSQLNSSVNTIYF

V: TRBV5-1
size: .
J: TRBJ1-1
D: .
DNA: TGCGCCAGCAGCGGCGGTGGGGGGCTAGGGAACACTGAAGCTTTCTTT
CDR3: CASSGGGGLGNTEAFF

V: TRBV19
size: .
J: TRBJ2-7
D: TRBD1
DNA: TGTGCCACCGCGGACAGGGGGATCTACGAGCAGTACTTC
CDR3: CATADRGIYEQYF

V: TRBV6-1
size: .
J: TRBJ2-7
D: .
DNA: TGTGCCAGCAGTGAAGTAGGGGCTCGGGCCAGCCGTCGGTACTTC
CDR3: CASSEVGARASRRYF

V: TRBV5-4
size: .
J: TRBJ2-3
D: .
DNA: TGTGCCAGCAGCTTGGAGGGAGGAACCTCAGATACGCAGTATTTT
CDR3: CASSLEGGTSDTQYF

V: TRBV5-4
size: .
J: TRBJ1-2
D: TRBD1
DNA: TGTGCCAGCAGCTTGAAGACAGGGGGATATGGCTACACCTTC
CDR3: CASSLKTGGYGYTF

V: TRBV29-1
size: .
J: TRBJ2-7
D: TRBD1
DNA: TGCAGCGTCGAGACAGGGGTGGGCCTCCGGGAGCAGTACTTC
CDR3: CSVETGVGLREQYF

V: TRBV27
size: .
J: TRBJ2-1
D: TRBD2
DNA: TGTGCCAGCAGTTTAGGAGCAGCGGGAGGGCCCTACAATGAGCAGTTCTTC
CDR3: CASSLGAAGGPYNEQFF

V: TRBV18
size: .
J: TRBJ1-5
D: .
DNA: TGTGCCGGGGCCGGCGGTTCCAATCAGCCCCAGCATTTT
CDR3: CAGAGGSNQPQHF

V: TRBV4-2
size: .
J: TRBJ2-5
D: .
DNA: TGTGCCAGCAGCCAAGAAGGATCCGGAGAGACCCAGTACTTC
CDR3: CASSQEGSGETQYF